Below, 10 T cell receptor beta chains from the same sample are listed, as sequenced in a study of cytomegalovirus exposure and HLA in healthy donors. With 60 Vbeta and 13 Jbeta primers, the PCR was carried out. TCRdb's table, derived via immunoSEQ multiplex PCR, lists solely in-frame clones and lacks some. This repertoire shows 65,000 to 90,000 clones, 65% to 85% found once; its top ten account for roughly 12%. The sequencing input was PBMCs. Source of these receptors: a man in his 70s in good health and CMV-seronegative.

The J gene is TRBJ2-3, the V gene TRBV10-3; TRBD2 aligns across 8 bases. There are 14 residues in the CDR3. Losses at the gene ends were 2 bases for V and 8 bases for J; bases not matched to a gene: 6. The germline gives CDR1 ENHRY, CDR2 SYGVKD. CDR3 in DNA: TGTGCCATCAGTGAGGGACTAGCTACGGGTACGCAGTATTTT. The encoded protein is CAISEGLATGTQYF.

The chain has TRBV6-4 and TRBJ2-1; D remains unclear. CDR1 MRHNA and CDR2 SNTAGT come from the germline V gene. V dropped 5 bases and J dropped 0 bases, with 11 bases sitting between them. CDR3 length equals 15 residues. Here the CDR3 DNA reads TGTGCCAGCAGTTCCTTAGCTGGCTCCTACAATGAGCAGTTCTTC. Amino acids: CASSSLAGSYNEQFF.

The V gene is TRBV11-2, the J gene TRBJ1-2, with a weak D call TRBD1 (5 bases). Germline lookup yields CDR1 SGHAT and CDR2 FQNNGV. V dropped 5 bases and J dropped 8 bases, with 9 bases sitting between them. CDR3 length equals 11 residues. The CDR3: CASSAGGGYTF. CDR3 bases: TGTGCCAGCAGCGCCGGGGGAGGCTACACCTTC.

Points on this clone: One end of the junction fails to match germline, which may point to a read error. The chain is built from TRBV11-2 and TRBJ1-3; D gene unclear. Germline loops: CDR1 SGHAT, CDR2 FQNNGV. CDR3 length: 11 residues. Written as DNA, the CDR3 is TGTGCCAGCAGCTTAGAGGGCCCCCTGAATTTT. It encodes CASSLEGPLNF.

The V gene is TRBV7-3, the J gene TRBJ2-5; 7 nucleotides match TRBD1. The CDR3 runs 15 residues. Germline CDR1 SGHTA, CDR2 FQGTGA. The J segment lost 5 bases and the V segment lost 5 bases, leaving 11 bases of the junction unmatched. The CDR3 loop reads CASSPGTVRKETQYF. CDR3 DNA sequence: TGTGCCAGCAGCCCGGGGACAGTTAGAAAGGAGACCCAGTACTTC.

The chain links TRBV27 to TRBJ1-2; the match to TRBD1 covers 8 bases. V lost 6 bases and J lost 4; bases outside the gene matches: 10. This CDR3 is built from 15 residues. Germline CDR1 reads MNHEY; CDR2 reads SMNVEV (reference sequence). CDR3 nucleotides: TGTGCCAGCAGCCCCTCGGGCAGGGGGCTCTATGGCTACACCTTC. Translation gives CASSPSGRGLYGYTF.

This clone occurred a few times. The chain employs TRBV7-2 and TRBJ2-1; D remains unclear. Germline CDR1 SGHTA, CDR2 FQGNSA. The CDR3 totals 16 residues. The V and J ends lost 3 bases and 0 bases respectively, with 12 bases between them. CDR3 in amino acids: CASSFQNLVSYNEQFF. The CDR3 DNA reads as TGTGCCAGCAGCTTCCAAAACCTAGTCTCCTACAATGAGCAGTTCTTC. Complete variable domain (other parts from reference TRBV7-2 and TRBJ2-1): GAGVSQSPSNKVTEKGKDVELRCDPISGHTALYWYRQSLGQGLEFLIYFQGNSAPDKSGLPSDRFSAERTGGSVSTLTIQRTQQEDSAVYLCASSFQNLVSYNEQFFGPGTRLTVL.

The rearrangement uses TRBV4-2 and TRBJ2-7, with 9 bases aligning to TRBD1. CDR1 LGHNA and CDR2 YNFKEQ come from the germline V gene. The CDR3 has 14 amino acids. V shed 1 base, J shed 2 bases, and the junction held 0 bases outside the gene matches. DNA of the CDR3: TGTGCCAGCAGCCAAGGACAGGGGGCCTACGAGCAGTACTTC. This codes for CASSQGQGAYEQYF.

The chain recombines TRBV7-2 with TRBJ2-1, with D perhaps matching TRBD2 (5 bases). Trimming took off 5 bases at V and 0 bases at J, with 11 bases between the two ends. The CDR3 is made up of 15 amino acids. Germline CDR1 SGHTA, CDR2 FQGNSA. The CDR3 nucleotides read TGTGCCAGCAGCCCTGCGAGGGACTCCTACAATGAGCAGTTCTTC. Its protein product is CASSPARDSYNEQFF.

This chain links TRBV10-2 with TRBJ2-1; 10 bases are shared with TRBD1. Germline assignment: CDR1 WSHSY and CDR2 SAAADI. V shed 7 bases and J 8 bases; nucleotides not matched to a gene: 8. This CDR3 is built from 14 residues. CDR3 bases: TGCGCCAGCAAAGCCGGGACAGGGGATTATGAGCAGTTCTTC. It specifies CASKAGTGDYEQFF.